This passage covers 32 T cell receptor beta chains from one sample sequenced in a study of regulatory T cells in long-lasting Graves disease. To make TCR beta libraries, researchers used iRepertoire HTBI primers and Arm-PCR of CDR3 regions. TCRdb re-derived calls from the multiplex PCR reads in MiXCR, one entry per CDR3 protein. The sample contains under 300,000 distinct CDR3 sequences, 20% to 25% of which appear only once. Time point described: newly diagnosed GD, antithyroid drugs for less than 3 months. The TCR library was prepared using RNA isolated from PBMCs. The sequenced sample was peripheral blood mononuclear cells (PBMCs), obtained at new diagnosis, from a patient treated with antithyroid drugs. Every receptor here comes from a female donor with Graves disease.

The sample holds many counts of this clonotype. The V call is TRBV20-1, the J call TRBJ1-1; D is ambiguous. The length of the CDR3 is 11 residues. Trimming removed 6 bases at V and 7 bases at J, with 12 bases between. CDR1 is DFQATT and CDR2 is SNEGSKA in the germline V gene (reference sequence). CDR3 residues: CSAKWGFEAFF. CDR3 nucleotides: TGCAGTGCCAAGTGGGGATTTGAAGCTTTCTTT.

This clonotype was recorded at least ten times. The CDR3 DNA follows: TGTGCCAGCAGCCCATTGCGGGGACAGCAGCGGCCCCAGCATTTT. Translated: CASSPLRGQQRPQHF. The chain has TRBV6-1 and TRBJ1-5, with TRBD1 identical over 7 bases. Trimming cost V 6 bases and J 9 bases; bases outside gene matches: 14. Germline CDR1 and CDR2: MNHNS and SASEGT. The CDR3 spans 15 residues.

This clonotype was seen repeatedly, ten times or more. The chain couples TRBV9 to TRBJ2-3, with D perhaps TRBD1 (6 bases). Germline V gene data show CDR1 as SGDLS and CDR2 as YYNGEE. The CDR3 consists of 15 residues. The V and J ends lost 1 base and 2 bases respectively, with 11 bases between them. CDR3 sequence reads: CASSVFGQLTDTQYF. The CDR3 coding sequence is TGTGCCAGCAGCGTATTCGGACAGCTCACAGATACGCAGTATTTT.

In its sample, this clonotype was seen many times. This chain's CDR3 is CSARGLIGTSGYNEQFF. The CDR3 bases are TGCAGTGCTAGAGGTCTGATAGGGACTAGCGGGTACAATGAGCAGTTCTTC. The chain uses TRBV20-1 and TRBJ2-1; 12 nucleotides match TRBD2. Germline V gives CDR1 DFQATT, CDR2 SNEGSKA (reference sequence). The CDR3 contains 17 residues. V lost 1 base to trimming and J lost 4 bases; unmatched junction nucleotides: 8.

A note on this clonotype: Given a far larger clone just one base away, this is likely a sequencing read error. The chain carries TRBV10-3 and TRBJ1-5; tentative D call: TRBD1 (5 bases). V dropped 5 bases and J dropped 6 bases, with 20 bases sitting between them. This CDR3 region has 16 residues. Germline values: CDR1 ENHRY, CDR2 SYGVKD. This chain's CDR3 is CAISLWVAAGAQPQHF. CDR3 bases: TGTGCCATCAGTTTGTGGGTGGCAGCTGGGGCTCAGCCCCAGCATTTT.

The CDR3 spells CASSTGDYTEAFF. The CDR3 region has the DNA TGTGCCAGCTCAACAGGGGACTACACTGAAGCTTTCTTT. The chain couples TRBV18 to TRBJ1-1; 7 bases line up with TRBD1. The CDR3 runs 13 residues. Germline V gene data show CDR1 as KGHSH and CDR2 as LQKENI. The trim removed 5 bases at V and 3 bases at J, leaving 3 bases unmatched.

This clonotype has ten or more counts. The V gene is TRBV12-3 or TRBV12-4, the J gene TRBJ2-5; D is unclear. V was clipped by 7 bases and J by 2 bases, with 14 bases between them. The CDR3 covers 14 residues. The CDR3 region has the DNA TGTGCCAGCACCGACTCCTCTGCACAAGAGACCCAGTACTTC. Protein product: CASTDSSAQETQYF.

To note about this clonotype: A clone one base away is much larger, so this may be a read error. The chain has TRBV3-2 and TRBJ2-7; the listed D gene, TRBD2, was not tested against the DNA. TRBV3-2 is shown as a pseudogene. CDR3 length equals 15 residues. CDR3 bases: TGTACCAGCAGCCACGGTGACTACAGTTTTGGCGAGCAGTACTTC. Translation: CTSSHGDYSFGEQYF.

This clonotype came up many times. CDR3 bases: TGTGCCAGCACCGACCTTAGGGGCCTGGGACTAGAAGCTTTCTTT. As protein: CASTDLRGLGLEAFF. The V and J genes are TRBV2 and TRBJ1-1; D perhaps matches TRBD1 (5 bases). Deletions cut 7 bases from V and 8 bases from J, with 23 bases between. Germline V CDR1 and CDR2: SNHLY, FYNNEI. This CDR3 region has 15 residues.

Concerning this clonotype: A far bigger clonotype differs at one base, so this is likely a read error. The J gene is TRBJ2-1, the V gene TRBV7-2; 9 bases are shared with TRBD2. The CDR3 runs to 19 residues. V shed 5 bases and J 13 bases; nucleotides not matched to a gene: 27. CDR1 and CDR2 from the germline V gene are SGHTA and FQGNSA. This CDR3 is CASSTPTSGTSHRWETQFF. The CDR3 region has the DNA TGTGCCAGCAGCACCCCGACTAGCGGAACGAGCCACCGATGGGAGACCCAGTTCTTC. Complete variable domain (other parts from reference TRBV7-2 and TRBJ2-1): GAGVSQSPSNKVTEKGKDVELRCDPISGHTALYWYRQSLGQGLEFLIYFQGNSAPDKSGLPSDRFSAERTGGSVSTLTIQRTQQEDSAVYLCASSTPTSGTSHRWETQFFGPGTRLTVL.

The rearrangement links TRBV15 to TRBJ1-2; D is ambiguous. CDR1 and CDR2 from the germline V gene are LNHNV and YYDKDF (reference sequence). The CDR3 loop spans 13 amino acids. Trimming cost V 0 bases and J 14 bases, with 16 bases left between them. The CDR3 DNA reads TGTGCCACCAGCAGAGATCGCGACGGACGGTGGACCTTC. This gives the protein CATSRDRDGRWTF.

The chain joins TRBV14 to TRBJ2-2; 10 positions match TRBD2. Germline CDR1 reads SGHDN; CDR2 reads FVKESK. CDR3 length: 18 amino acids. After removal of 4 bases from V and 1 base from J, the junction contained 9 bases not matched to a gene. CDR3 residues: CASSPLGSGGLNTGELFF. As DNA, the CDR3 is TGTGCCAGCAGCCCCCTGGGTAGCGGGGGGCTGAACACCGGGGAGCTGTTTTTT. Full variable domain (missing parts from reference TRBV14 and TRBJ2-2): EAGVTQFPSHSVIEKGQTVTLRCDPISGHDNLYWYRRVMGKEIKFLLHFVKESKQDESGMPNNRFLAERTGGTYSTLKVQPAELEDSGVYFCASSPLGSGGLNTGELFFGEGSRLTVL.

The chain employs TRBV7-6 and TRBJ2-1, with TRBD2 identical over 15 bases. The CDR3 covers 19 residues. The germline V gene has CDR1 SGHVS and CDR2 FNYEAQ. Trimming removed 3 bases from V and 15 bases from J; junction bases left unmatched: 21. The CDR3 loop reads CASSFEGDGLAGGPGVGFF. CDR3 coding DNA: TGTGCCAGCAGCTTTGAGGGGGACGGACTAGCGGGAGGGCCCGGTGTTGGGTTCTTC.

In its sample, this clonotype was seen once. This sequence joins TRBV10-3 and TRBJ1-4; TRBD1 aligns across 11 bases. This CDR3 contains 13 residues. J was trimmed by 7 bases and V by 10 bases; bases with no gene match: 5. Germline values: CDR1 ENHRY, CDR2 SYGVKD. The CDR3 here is CATGQGAVEKLFF. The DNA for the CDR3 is TGTGCCACCGGACAGGGGGCCGTTGAAAAACTGTTTTTT.

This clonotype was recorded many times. The CDR3 loop reads CASQLNLEAFF. The CDR3 DNA sequence: TGTGCCAGCCAACTTAACCTTGAAGCTTTCTTT. The V call is TRBV2, the J call TRBJ1-1, with no clear D. This CDR3 is built from 11 residues. Germline V gives CDR1 SNHLY, CDR2 FYNNEI. Deletions cut 8 bases from V and 7 bases from J, with 11 bases between.

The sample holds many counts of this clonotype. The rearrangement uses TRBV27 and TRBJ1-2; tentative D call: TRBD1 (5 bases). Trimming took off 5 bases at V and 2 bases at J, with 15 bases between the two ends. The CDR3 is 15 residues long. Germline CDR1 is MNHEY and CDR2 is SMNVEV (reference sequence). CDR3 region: CASSDFGGGNYGYTF. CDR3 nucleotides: TGTGCCAGCAGTGACTTCGGCGGGGGGAACTATGGCTACACCTTC.

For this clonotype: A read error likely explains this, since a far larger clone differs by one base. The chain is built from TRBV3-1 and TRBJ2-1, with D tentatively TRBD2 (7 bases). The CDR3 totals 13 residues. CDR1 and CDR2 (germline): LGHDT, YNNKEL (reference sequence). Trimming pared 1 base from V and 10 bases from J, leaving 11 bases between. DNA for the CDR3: TGTGCCAGCAGCCAAGCAACGGGGGGCGAGCAGTTCTTC. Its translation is CASSQATGGEQFF.

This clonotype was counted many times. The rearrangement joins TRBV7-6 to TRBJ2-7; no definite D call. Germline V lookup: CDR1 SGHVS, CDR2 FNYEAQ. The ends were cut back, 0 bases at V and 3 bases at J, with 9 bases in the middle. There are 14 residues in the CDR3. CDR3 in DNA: TGTGCCAGCAGCTTAGCGGGCCAGATCTACGAGCAGTACTTC. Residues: CASSLAGQIYEQYF.

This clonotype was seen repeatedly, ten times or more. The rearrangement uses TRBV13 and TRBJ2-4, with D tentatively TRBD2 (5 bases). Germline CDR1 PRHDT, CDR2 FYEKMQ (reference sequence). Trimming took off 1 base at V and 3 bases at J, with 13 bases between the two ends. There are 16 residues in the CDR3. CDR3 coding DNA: TGTGCCAGCAGCTTAGCTGAGGGTAACGTCAAAAACATTCAGTACTTC. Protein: CASSLAEGNVKNIQYF.

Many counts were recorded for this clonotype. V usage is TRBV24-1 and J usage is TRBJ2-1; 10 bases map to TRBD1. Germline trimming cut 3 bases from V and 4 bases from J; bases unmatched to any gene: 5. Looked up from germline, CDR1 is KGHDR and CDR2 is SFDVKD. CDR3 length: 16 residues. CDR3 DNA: TGTGCCACCAGTGATGGGACAGGGGACGGGTACAATGAGCAGTTCTTC. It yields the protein CATSDGTGDGYNEQFF.

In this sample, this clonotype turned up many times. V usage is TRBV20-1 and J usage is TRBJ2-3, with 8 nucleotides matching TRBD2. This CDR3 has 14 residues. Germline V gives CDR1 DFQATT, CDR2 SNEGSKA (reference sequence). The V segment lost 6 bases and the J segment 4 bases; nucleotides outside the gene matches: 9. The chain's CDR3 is CSAQPLAGPDTQYF. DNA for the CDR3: TGCAGTGCGCAGCCCCTAGCGGGCCCAGATACGCAGTATTTT.

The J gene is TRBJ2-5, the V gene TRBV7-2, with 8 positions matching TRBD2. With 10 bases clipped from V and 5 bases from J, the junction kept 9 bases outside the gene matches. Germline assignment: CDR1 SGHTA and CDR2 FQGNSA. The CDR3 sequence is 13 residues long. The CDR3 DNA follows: TGTGCCATCACACGGGGGGGGGGGGAGACCCAGTACTTC. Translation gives CAITRGGGETQYF. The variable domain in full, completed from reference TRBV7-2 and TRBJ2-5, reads GAGVSQSPSNKVTEKGKDVELRCDPISGHTALYWYRQSLGQGLEFLIYFQGNSAPDKSGLPSDRFSAERTGGSVSTLTIQRTQQEDSAVYLCAITRGGGETQYFGPGTRLLVL.

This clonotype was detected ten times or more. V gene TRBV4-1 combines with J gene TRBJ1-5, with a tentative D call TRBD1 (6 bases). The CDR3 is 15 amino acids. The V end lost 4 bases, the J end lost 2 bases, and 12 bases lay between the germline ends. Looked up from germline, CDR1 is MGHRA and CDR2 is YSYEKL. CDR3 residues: CASSRDPGGNQPQHF. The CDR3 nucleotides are TGCGCCAGCAGCCGGGACCCAGGGGGCAATCAGCCCCAGCATTTT.

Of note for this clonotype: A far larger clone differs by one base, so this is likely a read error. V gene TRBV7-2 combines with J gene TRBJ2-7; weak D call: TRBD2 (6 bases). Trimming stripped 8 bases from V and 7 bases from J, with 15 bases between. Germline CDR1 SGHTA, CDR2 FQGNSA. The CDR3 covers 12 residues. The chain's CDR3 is CASGGAINEQYF. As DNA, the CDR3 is TGTGCCAGCGGCGGGGCGATCAATGAGCAGTACTTC.

The CDR3 is CASTLDRNLYEQYF. DNA of the CDR3: TGTGCCAGCACCCTAGACAGAAACCTCTACGAGCAGTACTTC. J is TRBJ2-7 and V is TRBV12-3 or TRBV12-4; weak D call: TRBD1 (5 bases). The V end was cut by 7 bases, the J end by 3 bases, with 16 bases between. CDR3 length: 14 amino acids.

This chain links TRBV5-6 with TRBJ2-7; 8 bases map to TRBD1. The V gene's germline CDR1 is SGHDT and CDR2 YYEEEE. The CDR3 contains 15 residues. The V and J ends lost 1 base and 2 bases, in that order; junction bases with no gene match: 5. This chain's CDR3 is CASSLTGQDAYEQYF. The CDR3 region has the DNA TGTGCCAGCAGCTTGACGGGACAGGACGCCTACGAGCAGTACTTC.

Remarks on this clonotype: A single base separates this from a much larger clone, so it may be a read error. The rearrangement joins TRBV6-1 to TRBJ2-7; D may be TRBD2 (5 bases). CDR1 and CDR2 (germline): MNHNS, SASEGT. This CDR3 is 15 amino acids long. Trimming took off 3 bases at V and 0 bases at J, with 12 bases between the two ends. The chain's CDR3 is CASSESKGSSYEQYF. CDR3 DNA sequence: TGTGCCAGCAGTGAGTCGAAAGGGAGCTCCTACGAGCAGTACTTC.

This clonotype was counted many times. Written as DNA, the CDR3 is TGTGCCAGCAGTTTATCGGGACAGGCGAACACTGAAGCTTTCTTT. Its protein product is CASSLSGQANTEAFF. The chain couples TRBV27 to TRBJ1-1, with 8 nucleotides matching TRBD1. Germline-derived CDR1 and CDR2 are MNHEY and SMNVEV (reference sequence). The V and J ends lost 0 bases and 1 base, in that order; junction bases with no gene match: 1. The CDR3 is made up of 15 amino acids.

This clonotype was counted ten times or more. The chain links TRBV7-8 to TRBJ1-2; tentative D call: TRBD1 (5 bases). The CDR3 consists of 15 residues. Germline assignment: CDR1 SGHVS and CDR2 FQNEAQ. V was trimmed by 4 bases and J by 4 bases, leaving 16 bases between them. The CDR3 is CASSWGRRTIYGYTF. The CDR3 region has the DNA TGTGCCAGCAGCTGGGGACGACGGACAATCTATGGCTACACCTTC.

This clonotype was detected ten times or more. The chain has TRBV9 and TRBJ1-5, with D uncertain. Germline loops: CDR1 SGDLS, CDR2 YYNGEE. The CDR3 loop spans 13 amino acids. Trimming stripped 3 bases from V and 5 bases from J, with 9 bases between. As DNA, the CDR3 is TGTGCCAGCAGCGCCCGCCCGGATCAGCCCCAGCATTTT. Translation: CASSARPDQPQHF.

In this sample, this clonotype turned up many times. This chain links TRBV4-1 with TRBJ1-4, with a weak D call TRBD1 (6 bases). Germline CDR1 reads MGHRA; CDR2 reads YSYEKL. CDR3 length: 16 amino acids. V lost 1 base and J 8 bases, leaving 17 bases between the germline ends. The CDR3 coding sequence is TGCGCCAGCAGCCAAGTTCCGGTACAGGGAGGCGAAAAACTGTTTTTT. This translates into CASSQVPVQGGEKLFF.

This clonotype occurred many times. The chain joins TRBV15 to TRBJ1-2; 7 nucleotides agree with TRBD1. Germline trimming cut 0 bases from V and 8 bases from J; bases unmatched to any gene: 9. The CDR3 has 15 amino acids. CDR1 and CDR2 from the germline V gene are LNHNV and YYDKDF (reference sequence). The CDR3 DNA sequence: TGTGCCACCAGCAGAGATAGAACAGGGGCAGGAGGCTACACCTTC. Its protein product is CATSRDRTGAGGYTF.